Included here is one T cell receptor beta chain sequence, with context. The authors' processing: Amplified reference gene primers provided the basis for estimating nucleated cell counts. Some clones are missing from TCRdb's copy, which holds only in-frame ones; the method was immunoSEQ multiplex PCR. The DNA gave D and trimming, while V, J and clone size come from that table. The sample has 150,000 to 200,000 clones, 65% to 85% seen once. These data belong to a study of blood T cell repertoires in COVID-19. Study-level background: Some COVID-19 samples were acute and others convalescent; all came from the United States, Italy and Spain.

Participant reports of clinical history set cohort assignment. This sequence was found in a woman between 35 and 50 years old with acute COVID-19. Sequencing used PBMCs or T cells enriched from blood (not recorded which).

CDR3 loop: CASSQISGSNHEQYF. The CDR3 coding sequence is TGCGCCAGCAGCCAGATTAGCGGGAGCAACCACGAGCAGTACTTC. The chain recombines TRBV4-1 with TRBJ2-7, with 9 bases identical to TRBD2. Germline CDR1 reads MGHRA; CDR2 reads YSYEKL. V was clipped by 3 bases and J by 5 bases; unmatched bases: 8. CDR3 size: 15 residues.